The 17 T cell receptor beta chains given below trace back to one sample, sequenced in a study of blood T cell repertoires in COVID-19. Produced via immunoSEQ multiplex PCR; TCRdb's table is partial and in-frame only. The repertoire holds approximately 180,000 clones, with roughly 88% as singletons. The sample was peripheral blood. The receptors were sampled from a man aged 55-75 years with acute or convalescent COVID-19.

V and J are TRBV24-1 and TRBJ2-1, with D perhaps TRBD1 (6 bases). Trimming left V 5 bases short and J 5 bases short, with 21 bases between. This CDR3 is 17 amino acids long. Germline V gives CDR1 KGHDR, CDR2 SFDVKD. The CDR3 loop reads CATSGTDSEGVNNEQFF. CDR3 DNA sequence: TGTGCCACCAGTGGGACAGACTCAGAAGGGGTTAACAATGAGCAGTTCTTC.

The chain employs TRBV3-1 (or the pseudogene TRBV3-2) and TRBJ2-7; maybe TRBD1 (5 bases). Trimming shortened V by 4 bases and J by 2 bases, and 12 bases separated the two germline ends. Germline CDR1 LGHDT, CDR2 YNNKEL (reference sequence). CDR3 length: 14 amino acids. The CDR3 coding sequence is TGTGCCAGCAGCCCGAAAGGGGTTGCCTACGAGCAGTACTTC. Protein: CASSPKGVAYEQYF.

V usage is TRBV28 and J usage is TRBJ1-2, with TRBD1 as a possible D gene (6 bases). V was pared by 6 bases and J by 7 bases, with 12 bases between. Germline values: CDR1 MDHEN, CDR2 SYDVKM. The CDR3 sequence is 12 residues long. The CDR3 loop reads CASSTGIRGYTF. In nucleotides, the CDR3 is TGTGCCAGCAGCACAGGGATCCGTGGCTACACCTTC.

The rearrangement links TRBV14 to TRBJ2-1, with 7 nucleotides matching TRBD1. This CDR3 spans 15 amino acids. The ends lost 5 bases at V and 0 bases at J; junction bases unmatched: 4. Germline lookup yields CDR1 SGHDN and CDR2 FVKESK. The CDR3 DNA reads TGTGCCAGCAGCAGACAGGGCCTCTCCTACAATGAGCAGTTCTTC. Its translation is CASSRQGLSYNEQFF.

As to this clone: Other nucleotide sequences from this sample produce the same CDR3. The chain combines TRBV27 with TRBJ2-7; tentative D call: TRBD2 (6 bases). Germline values: CDR1 MNHEY, CDR2 SMNVEV (reference sequence). The CDR3 covers 14 residues. V lost 5 bases to trimming and J lost 3 bases, with 14 bases between them. The CDR3 here is CASSLRTGVYEQYF. As DNA, the CDR3 is TGTGCCAGCAGTCTCCGGACGGGAGTCTACGAGCAGTACTTC.

The chain joins TRBV7-8 to TRBJ2-1; TRBD2 matches 9 bases. The germline V gene has CDR1 SGHVS and CDR2 FQNEAQ. The CDR3 has 18 residues. Trimming removed 2 bases from V and 2 bases from J; junction bases left unmatched: 10. The CDR3 sequence: CASSLRDSGSTTYNEQFF. In nucleotides, the CDR3 is TGTGCCAGCAGCTTACGGGATAGCGGGAGTACGACCTACAATGAGCAGTTCTTC.

V is TRBV18 and J is TRBJ1-1, with D unclear. CDR3 length: 15 residues. V gave up 3 bases and J gave up 1 base, with 12 bases separating them. The germline V gene encodes CDR1 KGHSH and CDR2 LQKENI. The CDR3 reads CASSPLPRGNTEAFF. CDR3 sequence (DNA): TGTGCCAGCTCACCTTTACCACGGGGGAACACTGAAGCTTTCTTT. Full variable domain (remainder filled in from reference TRBV18 and TRBJ1-1): NAGVMQNPRHLVRRRGQEARLRCSPMKGHSHVYWYRQLPEEGLKFMVYLQKENIIDESGMPKERFSAEFPKEGPSILRIQQVVRGDSAAYFCASSPLPRGNTEAFFGQGTRLTVV.

The V call is TRBV6-5, the J call TRBJ1-2, with 7 nucleotides matching TRBD1. Germline V CDR1 and CDR2: MNHEY, SVGAGI. The CDR3 runs 15 residues. The junction had 7 bases not matched to a gene; V was cut back by 2 bases and J by 4 bases. This chain's CDR3 is CASSYRTGEAYGYTF. The CDR3 region has the DNA TGTGCCAGCAGTTACCGGACAGGAGAGGCCTATGGCTACACCTTC.

V usage is TRBV4-2 and J usage is TRBJ2-2; TRBD1 might be the D (5 bases). The CDR3 is made up of 13 amino acids. Trimming left V 6 bases short and J 5 bases short, with 10 bases between. Germline assignment: CDR1 LGHNA and CDR2 YNFKEQ. CDR3: CASRSQGTGELFF. The CDR3, as DNA: TGTGCCAGCAGAAGTCAGGGTACCGGGGAGCTGTTTTTT.

Regarding this clone: Within the sample, other DNA sequences also encode this same CDR3. The J gene is TRBJ2-5, the V gene TRBV19, with TRBD1 matching over 9 bases. The J segment lost 2 bases and the V segment lost 6 bases, leaving 4 bases of the junction unmatched. CDR3 size: 14 residues. Germline CDR1 LNHDA, CDR2 SQIVND (reference sequence). The CDR3 bases are TGTGCCAGTAGGGACAGGGGTGGGCAAGAGACCCAGTACTTC. It codes for CASRDRGGQETQYF.

The chain is built from TRBV7-9 and TRBJ1-1; 7 nucleotides line up with TRBD1. The V segment lost 0 bases and the J segment 11 bases; nucleotides outside the gene matches: 9. CDR1 is SEHNR, CDR2 FQNEAQ, per germline (reference sequence). The CDR3 consists of 14 residues. CDR3 sequence (DNA): TGTGCCAGCAGCTTAGCGTCGATAGGGGGCGCGGCTTTCTTT. It translates to CASSLASIGGAAFF.

This clone has a single count. This chain joins TRBV2 and TRBJ2-7, with 12 nucleotides matching TRBD2. Trimming took 11 bases from V and 0 from J; bases not matched to a gene: 11. The CDR3 covers 16 residues. From germline, CDR1 is SNHLY and CDR2 FYNNEI. The CDR3 here is CALAGGLAGGSYEQYF. As DNA, the CDR3 is TGTGCCCTAGCGGGGGGGTTAGCGGGAGGCTCCTACGAGCAGTACTTC.

This chain joins TRBV18 and TRBJ1-1; D is possibly TRBD1 (6 bases). CDR3 length equals 14 residues. Germline V CDR1 and CDR2: KGHSH, LQKENI. V was shortened by 5 bases and J by 5 bases, with 15 bases between the two germline ends. The CDR3 nucleotides are TGTGCCAGCTCAGCCACAGGGAAATCTACTGAAGCTTTCTTT. Protein sequence: CASSATGKSTEAFF.

The gene calls are TRBV10-3 and TRBJ1-3; D is undetermined. Trimming cost V 5 bases and J 4 bases, with 12 bases left between them. The CDR3 spans 14 residues. The V gene's germline CDR1 is ENHRY and CDR2 SYGVKD. CDR3 in amino acids: CAISSITRGNTIYF. CDR3 bases: TGTGCCATCAGTTCGATAACGAGGGGAAACACCATATATTTT.

The rearrangement uses TRBV27 and TRBJ2-1; TRBD2 aligns across 10 bases. J lost 0 bases, V lost 5 bases, and 10 bases had no gene match. Germline CDR1 MNHEY, CDR2 SMNVEV (reference sequence). This CDR3 comprises 18 residues. The CDR3 coding sequence is TGTGCCAGCAGTAACCTCGGGACTAGCGACCACTCCTACAATGAGCAGTTCTTC. Protein sequence: CASSNLGTSDHSYNEQFF.

V and J are TRBV14 and TRBJ2-1, with D possibly matching TRBD1 (7 bases). V shed 4 bases and J shed 8 bases, with 21 bases lying between them. The CDR3 length is 16 residues. Germline V gene lookup returns CDR1 SGHDN and CDR2 FVKESK. CDR3 region: CASSRGGGIKAYEQFF. The CDR3 DNA reads TGTGCCAGCAGCCGAGGGGGCGGGATAAAGGCTTATGAGCAGTTCTTC.

The chain has TRBV19 and TRBJ2-7, with 9 positions matching TRBD1. The V gene's germline CDR1 is LNHDA and CDR2 SQIVND (reference sequence). J gave up 2 bases and V 6 bases, and 8 bases lay outside the gene matches. The CDR3 has 15 residues. The CDR3 DNA reads TGTGCCAGTAGACCCCGGGACAGGGAAACCTACGAGCAGTACTTC. Protein: CASRPRDRETYEQYF.